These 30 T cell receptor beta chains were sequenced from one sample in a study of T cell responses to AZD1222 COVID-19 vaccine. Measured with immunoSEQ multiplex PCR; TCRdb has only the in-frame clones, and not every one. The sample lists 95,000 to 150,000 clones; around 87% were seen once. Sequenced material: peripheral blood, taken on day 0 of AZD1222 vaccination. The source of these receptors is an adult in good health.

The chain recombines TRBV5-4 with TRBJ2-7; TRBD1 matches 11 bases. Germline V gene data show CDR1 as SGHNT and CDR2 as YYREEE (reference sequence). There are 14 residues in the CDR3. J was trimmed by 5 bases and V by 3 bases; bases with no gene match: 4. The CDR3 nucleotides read TGTGCCAGCAGCTGGGGGACAGGGGGTAACGAGCAGTACTTC. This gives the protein CASSWGTGGNEQYF.

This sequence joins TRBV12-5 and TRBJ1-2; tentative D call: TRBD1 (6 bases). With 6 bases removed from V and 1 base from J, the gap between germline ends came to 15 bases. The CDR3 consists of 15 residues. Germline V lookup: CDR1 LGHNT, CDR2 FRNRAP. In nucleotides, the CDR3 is TGTGCTAGTGGCCCCCCAGGGGCCCTTAACTATGGCTACACCTTC. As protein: CASGPPGALNYGYTF.

The CDR3 DNA reads as TGTGCTAGTGGTTTGGGAAAATATAGCGGGTGGAGCTCCTACGAGCAGTACTTC. It translates to CASGLGKYSGWSSYEQYF. This rearrangement joins TRBV12-5 to TRBJ2-7; 7 positions match TRBD2. Per germline, CDR1 LGHNT and CDR2 FRNRAP. V dropped 1 base and J dropped 0; count of bases not matched to a gene: 12. This CDR3 has 18 residues.

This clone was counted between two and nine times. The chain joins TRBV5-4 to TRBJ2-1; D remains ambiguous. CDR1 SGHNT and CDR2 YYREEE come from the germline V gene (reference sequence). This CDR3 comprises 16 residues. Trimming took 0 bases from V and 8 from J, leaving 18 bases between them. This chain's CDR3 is CASSLAQDPILDEQFF. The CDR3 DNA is TGTGCCAGCAGCTTGGCCCAGGATCCAATCCTCGATGAGCAGTTCTTC.

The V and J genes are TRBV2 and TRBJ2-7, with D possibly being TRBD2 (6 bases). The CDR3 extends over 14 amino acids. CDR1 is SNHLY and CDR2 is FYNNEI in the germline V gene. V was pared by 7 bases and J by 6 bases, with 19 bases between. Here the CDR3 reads CASTRRGVSGEQYF. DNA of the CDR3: TGTGCCAGCACGCGCCGCGGGGTTTCGGGCGAGCAGTACTTC.

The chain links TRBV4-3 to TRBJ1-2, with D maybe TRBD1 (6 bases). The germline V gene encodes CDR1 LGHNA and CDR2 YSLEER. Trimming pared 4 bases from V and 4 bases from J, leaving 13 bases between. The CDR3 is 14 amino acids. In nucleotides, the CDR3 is TGCGCCAGCAGCCGGGGGGCGAAAACCTATGGCTACACCTTC. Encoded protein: CASSRGAKTYGYTF.

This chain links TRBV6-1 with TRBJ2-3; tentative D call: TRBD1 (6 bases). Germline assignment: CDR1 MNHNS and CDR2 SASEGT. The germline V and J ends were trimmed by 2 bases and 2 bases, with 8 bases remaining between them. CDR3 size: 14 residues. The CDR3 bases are TGTGCCAGCAGTGAACTGGGGGCCACAGATACGCAGTATTTT. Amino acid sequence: CASSELGATDTQYF.

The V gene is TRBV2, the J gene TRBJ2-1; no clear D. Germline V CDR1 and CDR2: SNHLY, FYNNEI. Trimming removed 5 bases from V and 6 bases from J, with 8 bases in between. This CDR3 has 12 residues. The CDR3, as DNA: TGTGCCAGCAGTATAGGACCCAATGAGCAGTTCTTC. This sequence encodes CASSIGPNEQFF.

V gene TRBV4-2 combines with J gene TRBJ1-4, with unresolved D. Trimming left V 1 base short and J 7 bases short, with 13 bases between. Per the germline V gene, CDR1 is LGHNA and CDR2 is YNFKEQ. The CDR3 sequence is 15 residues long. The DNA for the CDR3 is TGTGCCAGCAGCCAAGTGCTGGGTAGAGTTGAAAAACTGTTTTTT. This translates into CASSQVLGRVEKLFF.

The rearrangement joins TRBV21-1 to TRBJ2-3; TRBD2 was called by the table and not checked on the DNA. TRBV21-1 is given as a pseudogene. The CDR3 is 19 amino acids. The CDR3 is CASSKVVGAGRISTDTQYF. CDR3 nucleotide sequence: TGTGCCAGCAGCAAAGTAGTCGGAGCGGGGAGAATCAGCACAGATACGCAGTATTTT.

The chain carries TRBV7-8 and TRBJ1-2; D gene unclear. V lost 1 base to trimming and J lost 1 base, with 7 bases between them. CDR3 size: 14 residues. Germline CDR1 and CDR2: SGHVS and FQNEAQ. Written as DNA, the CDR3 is TGTGCCAGCAGCTTAGGAGAGATTAACTATGGCTACACCTTC. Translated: CASSLGEINYGYTF. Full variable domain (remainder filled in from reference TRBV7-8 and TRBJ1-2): GAGVSQSPRYKVAKRGQDVALRCDPISGHVSLFWYQQALGQGPEFLTYFQNEAQLDKSGLPSDRFFAERPEGSVSTLKIQRTQQEDSAVYLCASSLGEINYGYTFGSGTRLTVV.

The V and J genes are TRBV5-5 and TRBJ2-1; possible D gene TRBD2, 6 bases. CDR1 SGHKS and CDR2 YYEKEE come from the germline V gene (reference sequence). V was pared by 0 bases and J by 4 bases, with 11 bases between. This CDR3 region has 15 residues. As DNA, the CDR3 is TGTGCCAGCAGCTTGGCCGTCGGGGGATACAATGAGCAGTTCTTC. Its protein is CASSLAVGGYNEQFF.

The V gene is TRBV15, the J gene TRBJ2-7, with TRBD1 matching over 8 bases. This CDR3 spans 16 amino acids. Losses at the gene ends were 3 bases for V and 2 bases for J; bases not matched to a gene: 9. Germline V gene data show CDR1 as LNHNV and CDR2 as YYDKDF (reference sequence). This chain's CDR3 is CATSSPGGTGAYEQYF. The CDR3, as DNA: TGTGCCACCAGCAGCCCAGGGGGGACAGGTGCCTACGAGCAGTACTTC.

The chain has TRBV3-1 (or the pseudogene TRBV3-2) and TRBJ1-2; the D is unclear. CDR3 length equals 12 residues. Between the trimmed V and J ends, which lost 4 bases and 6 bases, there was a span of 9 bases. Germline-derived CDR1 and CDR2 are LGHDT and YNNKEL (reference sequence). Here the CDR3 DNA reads TGTGCCAGCAGCCTTAACTTAAATGGCTACACCTTC. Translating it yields CASSLNLNGYTF.

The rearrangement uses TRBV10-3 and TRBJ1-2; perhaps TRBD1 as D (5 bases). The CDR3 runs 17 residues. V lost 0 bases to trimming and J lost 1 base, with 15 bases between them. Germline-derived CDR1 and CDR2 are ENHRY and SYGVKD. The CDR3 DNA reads TGTGCCATCAGTGAGTCGATGGGGCAGGGAATTAACTATGGCTACACCTTC. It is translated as CAISESMGQGINYGYTF.

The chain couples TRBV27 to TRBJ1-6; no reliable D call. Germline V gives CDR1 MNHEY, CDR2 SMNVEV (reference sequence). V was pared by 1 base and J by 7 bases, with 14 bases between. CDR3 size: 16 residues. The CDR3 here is CASSLFGVLANSPLHF. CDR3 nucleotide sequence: TGTGCCAGCAGTTTATTTGGGGTACTGGCGAATTCACCCCTCCACTTT.

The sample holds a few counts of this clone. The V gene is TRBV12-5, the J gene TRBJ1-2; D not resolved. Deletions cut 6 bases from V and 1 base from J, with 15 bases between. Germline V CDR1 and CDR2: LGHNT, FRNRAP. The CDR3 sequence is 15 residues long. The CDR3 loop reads CASGDFGKGNYGYTF. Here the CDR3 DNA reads TGTGCTAGTGGGGACTTTGGTAAGGGTAACTATGGCTACACCTTC.

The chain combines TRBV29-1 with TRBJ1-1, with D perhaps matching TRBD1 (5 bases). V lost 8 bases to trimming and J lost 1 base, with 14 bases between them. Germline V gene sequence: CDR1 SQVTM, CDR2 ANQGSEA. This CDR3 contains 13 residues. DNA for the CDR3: TGCAGCACCCGGCAGGGCTCGAACACTGAAGCTTTCTTT. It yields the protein CSTRQGSNTEAFF.

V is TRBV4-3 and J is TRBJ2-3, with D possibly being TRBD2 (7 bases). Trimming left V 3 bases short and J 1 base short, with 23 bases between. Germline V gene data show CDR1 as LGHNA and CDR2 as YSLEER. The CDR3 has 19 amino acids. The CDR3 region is CASSQDEFLGGPGTDTQYF. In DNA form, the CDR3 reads TGCGCCAGCAGCCAGGACGAATTCCTCGGGGGGCCCGGCACAGATACGCAGTATTTT.

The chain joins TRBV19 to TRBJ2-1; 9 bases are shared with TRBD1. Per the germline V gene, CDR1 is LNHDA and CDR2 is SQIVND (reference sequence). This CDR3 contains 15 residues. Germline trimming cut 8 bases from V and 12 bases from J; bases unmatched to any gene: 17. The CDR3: CASAPEPGTGNRQFF. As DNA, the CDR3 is TGTGCCAGTGCCCCCGAGCCCGGGACAGGGAATCGGCAGTTCTTC.

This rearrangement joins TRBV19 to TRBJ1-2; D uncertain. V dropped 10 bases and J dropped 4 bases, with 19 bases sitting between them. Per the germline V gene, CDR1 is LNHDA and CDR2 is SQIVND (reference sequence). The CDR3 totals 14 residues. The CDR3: CATALDPTFYGYTF. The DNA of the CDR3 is TGTGCCACCGCTTTGGACCCCACCTTCTATGGCTACACCTTC.

In DNA form, the CDR3 reads TGTGCCAGCAGTGAAGGTAAGGGATGGATACGCACTGAAGCTTTCTTT. Amino acid sequence: CASSEGKGWIRTEAFF. The chain is built from TRBV6-1 and TRBJ1-1; no firm D call. Between the trimmed V and J ends, which lost 1 base and 4 bases, there was a span of 16 bases. The CDR3 contains 16 residues. CDR1 and CDR2 from the germline V gene are MNHNS and SASEGT.

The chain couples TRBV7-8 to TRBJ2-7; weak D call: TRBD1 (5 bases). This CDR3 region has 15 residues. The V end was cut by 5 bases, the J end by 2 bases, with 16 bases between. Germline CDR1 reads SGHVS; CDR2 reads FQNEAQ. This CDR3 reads CASSNSRAAPYEQYF. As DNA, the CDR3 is TGTGCCAGCAGCAATAGCAGGGCGGCCCCCTACGAGCAGTACTTC.

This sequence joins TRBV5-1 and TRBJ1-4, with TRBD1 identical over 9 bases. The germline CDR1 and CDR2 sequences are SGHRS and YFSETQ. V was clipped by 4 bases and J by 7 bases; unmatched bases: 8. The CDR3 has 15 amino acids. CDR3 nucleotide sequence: TGCGCCAGCAGCATGGGACAGGGCTGGGGTGAAAAACTGTTTTTT. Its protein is CASSMGQGWGEKLFF.

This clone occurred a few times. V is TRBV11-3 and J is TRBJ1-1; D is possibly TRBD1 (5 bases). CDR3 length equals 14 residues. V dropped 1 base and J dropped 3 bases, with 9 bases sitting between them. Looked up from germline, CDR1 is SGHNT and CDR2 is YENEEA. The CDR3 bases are TGTGCCAGCAGCTTAGGACAGAGGGACACTGAAGCTTTCTTT. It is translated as CASSLGQRDTEAFF.

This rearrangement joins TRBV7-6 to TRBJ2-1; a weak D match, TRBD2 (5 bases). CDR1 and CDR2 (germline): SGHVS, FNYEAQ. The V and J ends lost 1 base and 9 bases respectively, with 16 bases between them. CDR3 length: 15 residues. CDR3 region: CASSLEQAGVTEQFF. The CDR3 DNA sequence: TGTGCCAGCAGCTTAGAACAAGCCGGGGTCACTGAGCAGTTCTTC.

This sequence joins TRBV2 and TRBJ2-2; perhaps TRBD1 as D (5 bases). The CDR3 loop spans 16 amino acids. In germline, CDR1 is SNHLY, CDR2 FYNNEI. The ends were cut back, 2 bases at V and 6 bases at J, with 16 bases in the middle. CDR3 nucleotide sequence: TGTGCCAGCAGTGAATTTGGCATGACAGTAGCCGGGGAGCTGTTTTTT. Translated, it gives CASSEFGMTVAGELFF. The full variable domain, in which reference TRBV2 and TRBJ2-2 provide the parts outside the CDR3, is EPEVTQTPSHQVTQMGQEVILRCVPISNHLYFYWYRQILGQKVEFLVSFYNNEISEKSEIFDDQFSVERPDGSNFTLKIRSTKLEDSAMYFCASSEFGMTVAGELFFGEGSRLTVL.

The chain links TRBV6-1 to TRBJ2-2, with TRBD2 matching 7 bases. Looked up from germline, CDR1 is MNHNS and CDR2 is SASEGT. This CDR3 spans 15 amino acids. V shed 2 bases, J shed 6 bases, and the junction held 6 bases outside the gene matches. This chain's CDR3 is CASSEPVGGAGELFF. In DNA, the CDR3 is TGTGCCAGCAGTGAACCGGTGGGGGGGGCCGGGGAGCTGTTTTTT.

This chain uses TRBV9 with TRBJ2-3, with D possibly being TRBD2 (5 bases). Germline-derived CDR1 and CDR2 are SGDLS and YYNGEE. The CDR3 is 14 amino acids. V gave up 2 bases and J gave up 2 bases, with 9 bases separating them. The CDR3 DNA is TGTGCCAGCAGCGTTTGGGAGTCCACAGATACGCAGTATTTT. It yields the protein CASSVWESTDTQYF. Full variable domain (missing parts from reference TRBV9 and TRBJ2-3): DSGVTQTPKHLITATGQRVTLRCSPRSGDLSVYWYQQSLDQGLQFLIQYYNGEERAKGNILERFSAQQFPDLHSELNLSSLELGDSALYFCASSVWESTDTQYFGPGTRLTVL.

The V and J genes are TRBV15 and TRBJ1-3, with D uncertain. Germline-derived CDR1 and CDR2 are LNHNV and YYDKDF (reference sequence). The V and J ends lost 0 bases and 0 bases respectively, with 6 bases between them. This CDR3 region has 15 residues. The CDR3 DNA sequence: TGTGCCACCAGCAGAGAACAGTACTCTGGAAACACCATATATTTT. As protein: CATSREQYSGNTIYF.